This entry concerns a single T cell receptor (beta chain). No antigen is known for it. This entry comes from a study of T cells expressing NK-cell markers. Study-level background: Among eight sequenced donors, seven carried HCMV seropositivity while one was seronegative. Study-level results: For about six donors, the dominant NKG2C+ clonotypes made up roughly 1.0-7.0% of their CD8+ T cells.

The CDR3 sequence is 15 residues long. CDR1 and CDR2 (germline): MGHRA, YSYEKL. A 5'RACE template switching approach incorporating UMIs was used to make TCR beta cDNA. TCRdb reworked the 5' RACE reads into one entry per CDR3 protein, no DNA. The sample data list some 410,000 distinct CDR3 sequences. The TCR was taken from a woman aged 18 to 75 in good health. Sequenced material: blood T cells: a sorted CD56 or NKG2C T cell subset, CD4+ or CD8+ T cells, or bulk PBMC T cells (not recorded which). This chain joins TRBV4-1 and TRBJ2-2. The CDR3 region is CASSQDEVAPGELFF.